The T cell receptor (beta chain) under discussion was sequenced for a study of blood T cell repertoires in COVID-19. About the research overall: Sites across the United States, Italy and Spain contributed samples from acute and convalescent COVID-19.

Original handling: Reference gene primer amplification yielded estimated nucleated cell counts. Using immunoSEQ multiplex PCR, the repertoire was profiled, and TCRdb retains in-frame clones only, with some absent. V, J and clone size reflect that table, while D and trimming were determined from the DNA. The sample holds some 130,000 clones; more than 75% are singletons and the top ten take roughly 11%. This clonotype was sampled from a man aged 55 to 70 who had recovered from COVID-19. Sequenced: peripheral blood.

The CDR3 DNA reads TGCGCCAGCAGCTCTGGACTAGCGGCCTACAATGAGCAGTTCTTC. Residues: CASSSGLAAYNEQFF. The V call is TRBV5-1, the J call TRBJ2-1; 10 bases align to TRBD2. CDR1 and CDR2 (germline): SGHRS, YFSETQ. CDR3 length: 15 amino acids. Losses at the gene ends were 3 bases for V and 2 bases for J; bases not matched to a gene: 2.